The following is a T cell receptor beta chain sequence with its context. This sample was taken from a study of T-cell memory formation after mild COVID-19. Study background: The study found TCR clusters largely donor specific.

Germline V CDR1 and CDR2: SGHRS, YFSETQ. V trimming: 4 bases; J trimming: 1 base; junction bases outside the gene matches: 4. CDR3 length equals 16 residues. Constant-segment primers and 5'RACE yielded cDNA libraries for TCR alpha and TCR beta, each carrying sample barcodes and UMIs. TCRdb independently ran MiXCR on the 5' RACE reads; one entry per CDR3 protein. Found here are hundreds of thousands of distinct CDR3 sequences, 24% of them singletons; the top ten hold roughly 9.7%. The rearrangement joins TRBV5-1 to TRBJ2-5, with 13 bases fitting TRBD2. The sample was PBMCs or a T cell subset sorted from them (not recorded which). This sequence was found in an adult woman who had mild COVID-19 (a few samples of this study predate the infection). Cell type and time point are not known. CDR3 sequence (DNA): TGCGCCAGCAGCCCGGGACTAGCGGGACCCCAAGAGACCCAGTACTTC. Translating gives CASSPGLAGPQETQYF.